This T cell receptor beta chain was sequenced for a study of human T cells and chemical hapten exposure. Study details: Subjects had 2% DPC placed on 2 cm by 2 cm of upper inner arm skin for sensitization.

Unique molecular identifiers were linked by the library to individual cDNA molecules. One entry per CDR3 protein, called by TCRdb with MiXCR from the RACE reads. The sample has about 380,000 distinct CDR3 sequences, approximately 5% seen once. Time point noted: patch test 1, 2 weeks after DPC sensitization. Treatment meaning: therapeutic diphenylcyclopropenone sensitization with weekly scalp DPC. Findings of the study overall: The donor cohort had alopecia, so its immune response may not match that of healthy people. Those TCRs sitting above 1 in 1000 frequency stayed the same with DPC sensitization.

This clonotype was detected many times. Antigen specificity is unknown. The CDR3 has 15 residues. Germline V gene data show CDR1 as SGHRS and CDR2 as YFSETQ. The V gene lost 4 bases and the J gene lost 7 bases, with 18 bases spanning the gap. The TCR originated in a woman aged 45-59 years with alopecia areata. Some clones in this sample may be carry-over from other donors' samples. The sample was whole blood, taken in connection with sensitization to the hapten diphenylcyclopropenone (DPC). The rearrangement links TRBV5-1 to TRBJ2-1, with D perhaps being TRBD1 or TRBD2 (5 bases each). The CDR3, as DNA: TGCGCCAGCAGCCCCGCCCGGGACCTCAGGAATGAGCAGTTCTTC. This gives the protein CASSPARDLRNEQFF.